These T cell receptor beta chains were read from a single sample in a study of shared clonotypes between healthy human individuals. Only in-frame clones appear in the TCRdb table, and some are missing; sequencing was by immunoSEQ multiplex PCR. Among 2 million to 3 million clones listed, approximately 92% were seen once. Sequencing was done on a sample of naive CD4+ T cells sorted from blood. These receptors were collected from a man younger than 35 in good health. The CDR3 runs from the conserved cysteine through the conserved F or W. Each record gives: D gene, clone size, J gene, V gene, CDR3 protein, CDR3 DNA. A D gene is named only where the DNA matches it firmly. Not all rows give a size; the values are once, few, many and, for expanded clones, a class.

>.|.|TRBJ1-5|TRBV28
CAGASHSNQPQHF
TGTGCGGGGGCCTCCCATAGCAATCAGCCCCAGCATTTT
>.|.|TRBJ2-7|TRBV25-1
CARGYEQYF
TGTGCCAGGGGGTACGAGCAGTACTTC
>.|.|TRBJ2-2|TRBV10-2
CASSEVIGRSNTGELFF
TGCGCCAGCAGTGAGGTCATCGGCCGCTCGAACACCGGGGAGCTGTTTTTT
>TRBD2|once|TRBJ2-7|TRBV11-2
CASSLDPTSGVNEQYF
TGTGCCAGCAGCTTAGATCCGACTAGCGGGGTAAACGAGCAGTACTTC
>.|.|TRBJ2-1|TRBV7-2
CASSLKRDNEQFF
TGTGCCAGCAGCTTAAAACGGGACAATGAGCAGTTCTTC
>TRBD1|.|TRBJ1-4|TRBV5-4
CASSRQGRDEKLFF
TGTGCCAGCAGCAGACAGGGGAGAGATGAAAAACTGTTTTTT
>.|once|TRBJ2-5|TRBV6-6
CASSMPGRAGQETQYF
TGTGCCAGCAGTATGCCTGGGCGGGCAGGGCAGGAGACCCAGTACTTC
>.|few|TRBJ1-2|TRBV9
CASSVDAYGYTF
TGTGCCAGCAGCGTAGATGCCTATGGCTACACCTTC
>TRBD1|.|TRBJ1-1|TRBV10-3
CAISDRQGASINTEAFF
TGTGCCATCAGTGATAGGCAGGGGGCGAGTATAAACACTGAAGCTTTCTTT
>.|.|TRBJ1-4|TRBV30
CAWSGRVGEKLFF
TGTGCCTGGAGTGGAAGGGTTGGCGAAAAACTGTTTTTT
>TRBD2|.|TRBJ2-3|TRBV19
CASSIDGTSGPQYF
TGTGCCAGTAGTATAGACGGGACTAGCGGGCCGCAGTATTTT
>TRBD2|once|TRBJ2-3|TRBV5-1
CASSQRWTSGKGDTQYF
TGCGCCAGCAGCCAGAGGTGGACTAGCGGGAAGGGAGATACGCAGTATTTT
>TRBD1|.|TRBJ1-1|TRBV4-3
CASSQGGGQLFFGAFF
TGCGCCAGCAGCCAGGGGGGGGGACAGCTATTCTTTGGAGCTTTCTTT
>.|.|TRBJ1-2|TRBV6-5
CASSYSYTREDGYTF
TGTGCCAGCAGTTACTCCTATACCAGGGAAGACGGCTACACCTTC
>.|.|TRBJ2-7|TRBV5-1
CASSSTPTRGPYEQYF
TGCGCCAGCAGCTCAACACCAACCCGGGGGCCCTACGAGCAGTACTTC
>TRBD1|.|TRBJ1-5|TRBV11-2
CASSFTGGGHNQPQHF
TGTGCCAGCAGCTTTACAGGGGGCGGCCACAATCAGCCCCAGCATTTT
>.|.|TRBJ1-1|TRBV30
CAWSYRGNTEAFF
TGTGCCTGGAGTTATCGGGGGAACACTGAAGCTTTCTTT
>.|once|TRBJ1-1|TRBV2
CASSPRGGNTEAFF
TGTGCCAGCAGCCCCCGCGGGGGGAACACTGAAGCTTTCTTT
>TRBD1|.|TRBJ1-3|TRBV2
CACMDRGLDTIYF
TGTGCCTGTATGGACAGGGGGCTTGACACCATATATTTT
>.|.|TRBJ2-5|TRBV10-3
CATREAGQETQYF
TGTGCCACCCGAGAGGCGGGGCAAGAGACCCAGTACTTC
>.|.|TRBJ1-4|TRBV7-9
CASSSWGLSNEKLFF
TGTGCCAGCAGCTCGTGGGGACTGAGCAATGAAAAACTGTTTTTT
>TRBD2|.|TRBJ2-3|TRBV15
CATSREGTTVDTQYF
TGTGCCACCAGCAGAGAAGGGACTACGGTAGATACGCAGTATTTT
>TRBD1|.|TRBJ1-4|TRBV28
CASSSDRGLLKDEKLFF
TGTGCCAGCAGTTCGGACAGGGGGCTCCTAAAGGATGAAAAACTGTTTTTT
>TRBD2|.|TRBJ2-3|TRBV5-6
CASSFRLAGGGDTQYF
TGTGCCAGCAGCTTTAGACTAGCGGGAGGGGGAGATACGCAGTATTTT
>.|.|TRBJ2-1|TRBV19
CASSLELARGINEQFF
TGTGCCAGTAGCCTAGAACTAGCCCGGGGGATAAATGAGCAGTTCTTC
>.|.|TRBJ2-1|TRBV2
CASSPDGDNEQFF
TGTGCCAGCAGCCCGGACGGAGACAATGAGCAGTTCTTC
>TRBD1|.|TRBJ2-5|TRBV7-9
CASTLGTGEETQYF
TGTGCCAGCACCCTCGGGACAGGGGAAGAGACCCAGTACTTC
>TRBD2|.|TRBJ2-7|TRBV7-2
CASSPEAGLAYEQYF
TGTGCCAGCAGCCCCGAGGCAGGACTAGCCTACGAGCAGTACTTC
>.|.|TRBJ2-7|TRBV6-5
CASSPRAPGTYEQYF
TGTGCCAGCAGCCCCCGGGCCCCAGGAACCTACGAGCAGTACTTC
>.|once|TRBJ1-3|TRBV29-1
CSVDVFRGSGNTIYF
TGCAGCGTTGATGTATTCAGGGGCTCTGGAAACACCATATATTTT
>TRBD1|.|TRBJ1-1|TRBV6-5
CASGLAGGGGEAFF
TGTGCCAGCGGACTTGCAGGGGGCGGAGGTGAAGCTTTCTTT
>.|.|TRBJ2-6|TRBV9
CASSPGHSSGANVLTF
TGTGCCAGCAGCCCGGGACACTCATCTGGGGCCAACGTCCTGACTTTC
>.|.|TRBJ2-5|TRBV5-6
CASSRRLTQGFVETQYF
TGTGCCAGCAGCCGCCGTCTTACCCAGGGATTCGTAGAGACCCAGTACTTC